The T cell receptor beta chain described here comes from a study of cytomegalovirus exposure and HLA in healthy donors. Notes on the study in general: The productive fraction for most TCR beta V segments was about 87% or about 30% in an earlier analysis. Presence/absence comparisons presumed near-even sequencing depth among donors.

PCR amplification relied on 60 Vbeta primers (plus 13 Jbeta primers). TCRdb keeps only in-frame clones here, not all; method: immunoSEQ multiplex PCR. The sample includes around 64,000 clones, 65% to 90% seen only once; the top ten take about 10%. The CDR3 loop spans 16 amino acids. The V gene lost 4 bases and the J gene lost 0 bases, with 16 bases spanning the gap. From germline, CDR1 is SGHDT and CDR2 YYEEEE. Worth noting for this clone: Its antigen is unidentified.

The V and J genes are TRBV5-6 and TRBJ1-2; a possible D gene is TRBD1 (5 bases). The source material was PBMCs. The TCR was taken from a female donor in good health and CMV-seronegative. CDR3: CASSLNRGGANYGYTF. The CDR3 DNA sequence: TGTGCCAGCAGCCTCAATCGGGGGGGAGCTAACTATGGCTACACCTTC.